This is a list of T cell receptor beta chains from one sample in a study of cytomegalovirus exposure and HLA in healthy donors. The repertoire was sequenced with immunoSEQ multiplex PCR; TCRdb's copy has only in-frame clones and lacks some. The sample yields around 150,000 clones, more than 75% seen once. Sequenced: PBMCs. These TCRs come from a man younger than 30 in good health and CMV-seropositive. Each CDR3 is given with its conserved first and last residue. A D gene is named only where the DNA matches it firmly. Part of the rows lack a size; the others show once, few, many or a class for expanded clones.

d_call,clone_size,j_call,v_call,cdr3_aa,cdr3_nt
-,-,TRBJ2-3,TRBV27,CASSWGANTDTQYF,TGTGCCAGCAGTTGGGGCGCGAACACAGATACGCAGTATTTT
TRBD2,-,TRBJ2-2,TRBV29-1,CSLTLAGAGELFF,TGCAGCCTGACCCTAGCGGGAGCCGGGGAGCTGTTTTTT
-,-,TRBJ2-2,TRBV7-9,CASQLGVNTGELFF,TGTGCCAGCCAGCTTGGAGTTAACACCGGGGAGCTGTTTTTT
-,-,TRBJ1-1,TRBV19,CASIGGVLDTEAFF,TGTGCCTCCATAGGGGGGGTACTTGACACTGAAGCTTTCTTT
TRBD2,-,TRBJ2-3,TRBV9,CASSEHPGLAGGTQYF,TGTGCCAGCAGCGAACATCCGGGACTAGCGGGGGGTACGCAGTATTTT
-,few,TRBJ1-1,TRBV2,CASGGNTEAFF,TGTGCCAGCGGAGGGAACACTGAAGCTTTCTTT
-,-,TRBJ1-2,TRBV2,CASMRDWAGYTF,TGTGCCAGCATGCGGGATTGGGCTGGCTACACCTTC
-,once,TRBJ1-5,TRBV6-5,CASSSQGYTDQPQHF,TGTGCCAGCAGCTCGCAGGGGTACACTGATCAGCCCCAGCATTTT
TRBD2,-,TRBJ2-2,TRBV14,CASSRHQGLSGELFF,TGTGCCAGCAGCCGACACCAGGGACTATCCGGGGAGCTGTTTTTT
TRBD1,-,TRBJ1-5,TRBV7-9,CASSSDRGVQPQHF,TGTGCCAGCAGCTCGGACAGGGGGGTTCAGCCCCAGCATTTT
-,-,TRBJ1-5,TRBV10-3,CAIMGGANQPQHF,TGTGCCATCATGGGAGGGGCAAATCAGCCCCAGCATTTT
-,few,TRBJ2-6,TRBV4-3,CASSRESLSGANVLTF,TGCGCCAGCAGCCGGGAGTCCCTCTCTGGGGCCAACGTCCTGACTTTC
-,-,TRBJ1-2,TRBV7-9,CASSLQGYTF,TGTGCCAGCAGCTTACAAGGCTACACCTTC
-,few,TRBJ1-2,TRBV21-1,CASSPLQTRKLRRYTF,TGTGCCAGCAGCCCTCTCCAGACCAGGAAGCTTCGTCGCTACACCTTC
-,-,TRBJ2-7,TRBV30,CAWRGDSFSYEQYF,TGTGCCTGGAGGGGTGACAGCTTCTCCTACGAGCAGTACTTC
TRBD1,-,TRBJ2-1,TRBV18,CASSLGQGAGEQFF,TGTGCCAGCTCACTCGGACAGGGGGCAGGCGAGCAGTTCTTC
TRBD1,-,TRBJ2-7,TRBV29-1,CSVVGTGDEQYF,TGCAGCGTAGTCGGTACAGGGGACGAGCAGTACTTC
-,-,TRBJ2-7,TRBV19,CASSPHPYEQYF,TGTGCCAGTAGTCCACACCCCTACGAGCAGTACTTC
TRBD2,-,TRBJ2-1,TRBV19,CASSSSGGNEQFF,TGTGCCAGTAGTTCTAGCGGGGGAAATGAGCAGTTCTTC
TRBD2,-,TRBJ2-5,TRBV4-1,CASSQGGFQETQYF,TGCGCCAGCAGCCAGGGGGGGTTCCAAGAGACCCAGTACTTC
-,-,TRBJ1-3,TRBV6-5,CASTGERNTIYF,TGTGCCAGCACGGGGGAACGAAACACCATATATTTT
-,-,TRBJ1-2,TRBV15,CATSRAPNNYGYTF,TGTGCCACCAGCAGAGCCCCAAATAACTATGGCTACACCTTC
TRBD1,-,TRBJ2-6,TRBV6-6,CASSYDRGVGANGLTF,TGTGCCAGCAGTTACGACAGGGGGGTGGGGGCCAACGGCCTGACTTTC
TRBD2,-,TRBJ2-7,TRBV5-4,CASSIQLAGGHEQYF,TGTGCCAGCAGCATCCAACTAGCGGGGGGACACGAGCAGTACTTC
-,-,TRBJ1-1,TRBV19,CASSISRNTEAFF,TGTGCCAGTAGTATTAGTAGGAACACTGAAGCTTTCTTT
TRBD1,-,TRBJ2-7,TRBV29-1,CSAGQGTGEQYF,TGCAGCGCGGGACAGGGAACGGGCGAGCAGTACTTC
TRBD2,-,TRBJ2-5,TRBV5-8,CASSSRLAEYF,TGTGCCAGCAGTTCAAGACTAGCGGAGTACTTC
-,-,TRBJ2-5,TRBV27,CASSNTGETQYF,TGTGCCAGCAGCAATACCGGGGAGACCCAGTACTTC
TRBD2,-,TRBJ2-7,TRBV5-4,CASSSPTSVSYEQYF,TGTGCCAGCAGCAGCCCCACTAGCGTATCCTACGAGCAGTACTTC
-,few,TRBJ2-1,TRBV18,CASSPRGGRSSYNEQFF,TGTGCCAGCTCACCACGGGGGGGCAGGAGCTCCTACAATGAGCAGTTCTTC
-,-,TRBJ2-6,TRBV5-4,CASSLAKLRRAGANVLTF,TGTGCCAGCAGCTTGGCCAAATTGCGGAGGGCCGGGGCCAACGTCCTGACTTTC
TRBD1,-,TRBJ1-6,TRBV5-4,CASSLDRGHSPLHF,TGTGCCAGCAGCTTAGACAGGGGGCATTCACCCCTCCACTTT
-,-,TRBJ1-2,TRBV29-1,CSSAGGQNYGYTF,TGCAGCTCTGCGGGGGGGCAGAACTATGGCTACACCTTC
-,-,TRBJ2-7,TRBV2,CASSVGSSSYEQYF,TGTGCCAGCAGTGTCGGGAGTAGCTCCTACGAGCAGTACTTC
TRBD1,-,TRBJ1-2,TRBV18,CASSPGQGVLSYGYTF,TGTGCCAGCTCACCCGGACAGGGGGTTTTGTCCTATGGCTACACCTTC
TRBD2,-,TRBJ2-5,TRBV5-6,CASTSGLAGGETQYF,TGTGCCAGCACATCGGGACTAGCGGGAGGAGAGACCCAGTACTTC
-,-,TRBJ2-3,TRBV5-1,CASSLEARSTDTQYF,TGCGCCAGCAGCTTGGAAGCGAGGAGCACAGATACGCAGTATTTT
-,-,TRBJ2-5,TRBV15,CATSRVSGQETQYF,TGTGCCACCAGCAGGGTGTCGGGCCAAGAGACCCAGTACTTC
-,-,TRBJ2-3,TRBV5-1,CASSLGHVSTDTQYF,TGCGCCAGCAGCTTAGGACATGTCAGCACAGATACGCAGTATTTT
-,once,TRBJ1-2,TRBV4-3,CASSQDDGLRGYTF,TGCGCCAGCAGCCAAGATGACGGACTCAGAGGCTACACCTTC
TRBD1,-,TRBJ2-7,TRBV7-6,CASSLVAGGYEQYF,TGTGCCAGCAGCTTAGTTGCAGGGGGCTACGAGCAGTACTTC
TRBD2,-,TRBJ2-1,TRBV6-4,CASSESGGWNEQFF,TGTGCCAGCAGTGAGAGCGGGGGGTGGAATGAGCAGTTCTTC
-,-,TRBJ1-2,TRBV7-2,CASSPQAGRDGYGYTF,TGTGCCAGCAGCCCCCAAGCGGGCAGGGACGGCTATGGCTACACCTTC
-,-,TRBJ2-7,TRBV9,CASSAHRGGGSYEQYF,TGTGCCAGCAGCGCCCACAGGGGAGGCGGTTCCTACGAGCAGTACTTC
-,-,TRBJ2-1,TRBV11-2,CASSLVAAGPTTNEQFF,TGTGCCAGCAGCTTAGTCGCGGCAGGGCCCACTACCAATGAGCAGTTCTTC
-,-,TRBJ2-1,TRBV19,CASSPSGLPHEQFF,TGTGCCAGTAGTCCCTCAGGGCTCCCCCATGAGCAGTTCTTC
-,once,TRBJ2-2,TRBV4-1,CASSRRPPGDTGELFF,TGCGCCAGCAGCCGTCGCCCCCCAGGCGACACCGGGGAGCTGTTTTTT
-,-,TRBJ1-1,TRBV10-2,CASRATVEAFF,TGCGCCAGCAGAGCGACAGTTGAAGCTTTCTTT
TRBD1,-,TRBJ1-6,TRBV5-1,CASSGGGTGGNSPLHF,TGCGCCAGCAGCGGCGGGGGGACAGGGGGCAATTCACCCCTCCACTTT
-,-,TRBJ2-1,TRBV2,CASLGTQVYNEQFF,TGTGCCAGCCTCGGGACTCAGGTCTACAATGAGCAGTTCTTC
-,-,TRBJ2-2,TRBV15,CATSRGGQIGTGELFF,TGTGCCACCAGCAGAGGCGGGCAGATTGGCACCGGGGAGCTGTTTTTT